These 12 T cell receptor beta chains share one sample of origin, sequenced in a study of post-analysis software for immune sequencing data. Overall study findings and caveats: Roughly five TRBV segments appeared more often in patients than in controls, and TRBV5-6, TRBV5-1 and TRBV20-1 were among these.

Their antigens are not known. cDNA libraries of TCR beta carried unique molecular identifiers. TCRdb passed the PCR reads through MiXCR, listing each CDR3 protein once. This sample yields hundreds of thousands of distinct CDR3 sequences, of which more than 30% are seen a single time; approximately 7.7% belongs to the top ten. The sample consisted of blood. All receptors derive from a girl aged 2 to 9 with multiple sclerosis.

The CDR3 loop reads CASSLNVILDNEQFF. The CDR3 bases are TGTGCCAGCAGCTTAAATGTCATCCTGGACAATGAGCAGTTCTTC. V is TRBV11-2 and J is TRBJ2-1, with D unclear. V shed 2 bases and J shed 5 bases, with 13 bases lying between them. CDR1 SGHAT and CDR2 FQNNGV come from the germline V gene. CDR3 size: 15 residues. The full variable domain, completed using reference TRBV11-2 and TRBJ2-1, is EAGVAQSPRYKIIEKRQSVAFWCNPISGHATLYWYQQILGQGPKLLIQFQNNGVVDDSQLPKDRFSAERLKGVDSTLKIQPAKLEDSAVYLCASSLNVILDNEQFFGPGTRLTVL.

This sequence joins TRBV28 and TRBJ1-2; D ambiguous. Trimming removed 1 base from V and 8 bases from J, with 8 bases in between. The germline CDR1 and CDR2 sequences are MDHEN and SYDVKM. The CDR3 runs to 12 residues. The CDR3 spells CASSLSLGGYTF. The CDR3 DNA follows: TGTGCCAGCAGTTTATCGTTAGGCGGCTACACCTTC.

The chain combines TRBV6-5 with TRBJ2-1, with a tentative D call TRBD2 (6 bases). The assigned J gene may be wrong: the sequence end matches TRBJ2-7 better. In germline, CDR1 is MNHEY, CDR2 SVGAGI. This CDR3 is built from 14 residues. The CDR3 region is CASSRDGGYNEQYF. DNA of the CDR3: TGTGCCAGCAGCCGGGACGGGGGTTACAATGAGCAGTACTTC.

This clonotype was seen only a few times. The genes are TRBV3-1 and TRBJ2-7; TRBD1 might be the D (5 bases). V dropped 3 bases and J dropped 4 bases, with 13 bases sitting between them. The germline V gene has CDR1 LGHDT and CDR2 YNNKEL (reference sequence). This CDR3 comprises 14 residues. The DNA for the CDR3 is TGTGCCAGCAGCCATTATCAGGGTTCATACGAGCAGTACTTC. Its protein is CASSHYQGSYEQYF.

The chain uses TRBV28 and TRBJ1-6; no firm D call. CDR1 and CDR2 from the germline V gene are MDHEN and SYDVKM. This CDR3 has 12 amino acids. V dropped 6 bases and J dropped 6 bases, with 6 bases sitting between them. The CDR3 region has the DNA TGTGCCAGCAGGGAAAGTAATTCACCCCTCCACTTT. This codes for CASRESNSPLHF. The variable domain in full, with the rest retrieved from reference TRBV28 and TRBJ1-6, is DVKVTQSSRYLVKRTGEKVFLECVQDMDHENMFWYRQDPGLGLRLIYFSYDVKMKEKGDIPEGYSVSREKKERFSLILESASTNQTSMYLCASRESNSPLHFGNGTRLTVT.

This clonotype was seen a few times. The rearrangement uses TRBV29-1 and TRBJ2-1; TRBD1 might be the D (6 bases). The V gene's germline CDR1 is SQVTM and CDR2 ANQGSEA. The CDR3 loop spans 16 amino acids. Deletions cut 6 bases from V and 5 bases from J, with 23 bases between. The CDR3 DNA is TGCAGCGTCGGACGACGGCCCGGGACACTGGACAATGAGCAGTTCTTC. Its protein product is CSVGRRPGTLDNEQFF.

The CDR3 sequence is CSVVVQANEKLFF. The CDR3 nucleotides read TGCAGCGTTGTTGTCCAGGCTAATGAAAAACTGTTTTTT. V usage is TRBV29-1 and J usage is TRBJ1-4, with D hard to call. Looked up from germline, CDR1 is SQVTM and CDR2 is ANQGSEA. CDR3 length equals 13 residues. The V and J ends lost 4 bases and 3 bases respectively, with 9 bases between them.

This sequence joins TRBV5-1 and TRBJ1-1; D remains unclear. The germline gives CDR1 SGHRS, CDR2 YFSETQ. The CDR3 runs to 13 residues. Trimming pared 5 bases from V and 4 bases from J, leaving 12 bases between. The CDR3 nucleotides read TGCGCCAGCAGACGGGTATTTTTCACTGAAGCTTTCTTT. Translating it yields CASRRVFFTEAFF. The full variable domain, its missing parts supplied by reference TRBV5-1 and TRBJ1-1, is KAGVTQTPRYLIKTRGQQVTLSCSPISGHRSVSWYQQTPGQGLQFLFEYFSETQRNKGNFPGRFSGRQFSNSRSEMNVSTLELGDSALYLCASRRVFFTEAFFGQGTRLTVV.

This clonotype was detected a few times. The chain's CDR3 is CSAIPHGTDTQYF. The CDR3 DNA follows: TGCAGTGCGATTCCTCACGGCACAGATACGCAGTATTTT. The chain couples TRBV20-1 to TRBJ2-3, with D unresolved. The ends were cut back, 6 bases at V and 1 base at J, with 11 bases in the middle. In germline, CDR1 is DFQATT, CDR2 SNEGSKA (reference sequence). The CDR3 consists of 13 residues.

This clonotype has only a few counts. The CDR3 DNA reads as TGTGCCAGGAAACTGGGACAGACCCAGTACTTC. Residues: CARKLGQTQYF. V is TRBV27 and J is TRBJ2-5; D is perhaps TRBD1 or TRBD2 (5 bases each). In germline, CDR1 is MNHEY, CDR2 SMNVEV (reference sequence). V was shortened by 9 bases and J by 6 bases, with 11 bases between the two germline ends. The CDR3 has 11 residues.

The CDR3: CASSIRLAGTDTQYF. As DNA, the CDR3 is TGCGCCAGCAGCATAAGACTAGCGGGCACAGATACGCAGTATTTT. The chain recombines TRBV5-1 with TRBJ2-3; 9 positions agree with TRBD2. Trimming removed 4 bases from V and 1 base from J; junction bases left unmatched: 4. Per the germline V gene, CDR1 is SGHRS and CDR2 is YFSETQ. This CDR3 is 15 amino acids long.

This clonotype was observed once. J is TRBJ1-6 and V is TRBV29-1; D possibly corresponds to TRBD1 (6 bases). The CDR3 loop spans 12 amino acids. Germline assignment: CDR1 SQVTM and CDR2 ANQGSEA. Trimming took off 7 bases at V and 10 bases at J, with 14 bases between the two ends. In nucleotides, the CDR3 is TGCAGCGCCGCGACAGGAGTATCACCCCTCCACTTT. This translates into CSAATGVSPLHF. The complete variable domain, with remaining parts taken from reference TRBV29-1 and TRBJ1-6, reads SAVISQKPSRDICQRGTSLTIQCQVDSQVTMMFWYRQQPGQSLTLIATANQGSEATYESGFVIDKFPISRPNLTFSTLTVSNMSPEDSSIYLCSAATGVSPLHFGNGTRLTVT.